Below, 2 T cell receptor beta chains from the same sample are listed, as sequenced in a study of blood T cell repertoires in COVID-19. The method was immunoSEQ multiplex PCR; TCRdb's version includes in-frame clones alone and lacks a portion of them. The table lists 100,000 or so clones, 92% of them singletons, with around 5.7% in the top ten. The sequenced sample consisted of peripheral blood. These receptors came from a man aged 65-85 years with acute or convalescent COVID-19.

The DNA of the CDR3 is TGTGCCAGCAGTTACTCTTGGGACAGAAATTCACCCCTCCACTTT. Amino acids: CASSYSWDRNSPLHF. The rearrangement joins TRBV6-5 to TRBJ1-6; 7 positions match TRBD1. The CDR3 spans 15 residues. CDR1 and CDR2 (germline): MNHEY, SVGAGI. V shed 0 bases and J 7 bases; nucleotides not matched to a gene: 3.

In DNA, the CDR3 is TGTGCCAGCAGCCAAGAAGTGTCAGTGACTGTCGGGGAGCTGTTTTTT. It yields the protein CASSQEVSVTVGELFF. The chain recombines TRBV3-1 (or the pseudogene TRBV3-2) with TRBJ2-2; D not resolved. This CDR3 has 16 amino acids. Trimming took off 0 bases at V and 7 bases at J, with 15 bases between the two ends. Germline assignment: CDR1 LGHDT and CDR2 YNNKEL (reference sequence).